This T cell receptor (beta chain) was obtained from a study of OX40 agonist ivuxolimab in advanced cancers. Study-wide background: An anti-OX40 (CD134) antibody with agonistic activity, ivuxolimab, was administered to patients. Among those enrolled, mean age was 60 years (range about 20 to 79) and 75% to 85% were male. Points from the study as a whole: Relative to CD4+, CD8+ T cells held more expanded clones on average. CD4+ and CD8+ blood T cells expanded clonally by week 6 at 0.1 to 3.0 mg/kg.

Turning to this clone: The antigen remains unidentified.

Sequencing was performed with immunoSEQ multiplex PCR; in TCRdb, only in-frame clones are kept and a portion is missing. The sample records about 20,000 clones, about 84% being singletons. Germline CDR1 SEHNR, CDR2 FQNEAQ (reference sequence). The CDR3 spans 16 residues. V lost 4 bases to trimming and J lost 0 bases, with 14 bases between them. The TCR was taken from an adult with an advanced solid tumor such as melanoma, head and neck, liver or kidney cancer. The rearrangement links TRBV7-9 to TRBJ2-3; possibly TRBD2 for D (6 bases). The source material was CD4+ or CD8+ T cells sorted from blood, sampled in a trial of the OX40 agonist ivuxolimab. CDR3 nucleotides: TGTGCCAGCAGCTCTCTACTAGCATCTAGCACAGATACGCAGTATTTT. This translates into CASSSLLASSTDTQYF.